The 7 T cell receptor beta chains in this list originate from one sample, sequenced in a study of cytomegalovirus exposure and HLA in healthy donors (dated by TCRdb to the late 2010s). The library was obtained by the immunoSEQ multiplex PCR assay. For the multiplex PCR, a mixture combining 60 forward primers for TCR Vbeta segments and 13 reverse primers for TCR Jbeta segments was used. Here the immuneACCESS table is served through TCRdb, limited to in-frame sequences with V and J called. Missing clones are a known gap in these copies; in checked studies unresolved V genes cover under half, and the rest lacks a known reason. This sample's table has entries for about 190,000 clones. Together, the top ten hold almost 6.5% of the sample. Source material: PBMCs. These receptors originate from a man younger than 40 in good health and CMV-seronegative.

For this clone: Sequence at one end of the junction differs from germline and may be a read error. DNA of the CDR3: TGTGCCAGCAGCTTCGAACCCTCCCCGGGGAACTTC. Translated: CASSFEPSPGNF. The genes are TRBV5-4 and TRBJ2-5; TRBD2 is a possible D gene (5 bases). The CDR3 extends over 12 amino acids. Germline V CDR1 and CDR2: SGHNT, YYREEE (reference sequence). Drawing the rest from reference TRBV5-4 and TRBJ2-5, the complete variable domain is ETGVTQSPTHLIKTRGQQVTLRCSSQSGHNTVSWYQQALGQGPQFIFQYYREEENGRGNFPPRFSGLQFPNYSSELNVNALELDDSALYLCASSFEPSPGNFGPGTRLLVL.

The chain links TRBV10-3 to TRBJ1-4; no definite D call. Germline V CDR1 and CDR2: ENHRY, SYGVKD. This CDR3 has 14 residues. The V gene lost 6 bases and the J gene lost 8 bases, with 16 bases spanning the gap. This CDR3 reads CAISPSSPGEKLFF. CDR3 nucleotides: TGTGCCATCAGCCCTAGTTCTCCGGGGGAAAAACTGTTTTTT.

The V call is TRBV19, the J call TRBJ2-6, with TRBD2 as a possible D gene (5 bases). The CDR3 covers 18 residues. Trimming removed 4 bases from V and 2 bases from J, with 18 bases in between. Germline CDR1 and CDR2: LNHDA and SQIVND (reference sequence). The CDR3 spells CASSRPPRAGTGANVLTF. The CDR3, as DNA: TGTGCCAGTAGTAGGCCCCCTCGGGCCGGGACTGGGGCCAACGTCCTGACTTTC.

This chain uses TRBV25-1 with TRBJ2-7; TRBD2 aligns across 8 bases. The CDR3 has 14 amino acids. CDR1 and CDR2 from the germline V gene are MGHDK and SYGVNS. V was pared by 3 bases and J by 2 bases, with 3 bases of the junction left unmatched. In DNA, the CDR3 is TGTGCCAGCAGTGATAGCGGGACGGCCTACGAGCAGTACTTC. It encodes CASSDSGTAYEQYF.

J is TRBJ2-1 and V is TRBV2, with 9 bases aligning to TRBD1. The CDR3 length is 14 residues. The germline V gene has CDR1 SNHLY and CDR2 FYNNEI. With 6 bases clipped from V and 6 bases from J, the junction kept 6 bases outside the gene matches. The CDR3 DNA reads as TGTGCCAGCAGGACCGGGACAGGGTCCAATGAGCAGTTCTTC. It codes for CASRTGTGSNEQFF.

V usage is TRBV9 and J usage is TRBJ2-2; 12 nucleotides agree with TRBD1. Germline V gene data show CDR1 as SGDLS and CDR2 as YYNGEE. The CDR3 sequence is 20 residues long. V gave up 5 bases and J gave up 0 bases; unmatched junction bases: 14. The CDR3 DNA reads as TGTGCCAGCAGTCGCGGCCGGGACAGGGGGCTACGAACGAACACCGGGGAGCTGTTTTTT. Translated, it gives CASSRGRDRGLRTNTGELFF. The full variable domain, its missing parts supplied by reference TRBV9 and TRBJ2-2, is DSGVTQTPKHLITATGQRVTLRCSPRSGDLSVYWYQQSLDQGLQFLIQYYNGEERAKGNILERFSAQQFPDLHSELNLSSLELGDSALYFCASSRGRDRGLRTNTGELFFGEGSRLTVL.

The V and J genes are TRBV5-6 and TRBJ2-1; 12 bases fit TRBD2. The CDR3 is 18 amino acids. The V gene's germline CDR1 is SGHDT and CDR2 YYEEEE. The V and J ends lost 3 bases and 7 bases, in that order; junction bases with no gene match: 14. CDR3 nucleotides: TGTGCCAGCAGCTCACTCATTTTGACTAGCGGGAGAACAAATGAGCAGTTCTTC. Translated, it gives CASSSLILTSGRTNEQFF.